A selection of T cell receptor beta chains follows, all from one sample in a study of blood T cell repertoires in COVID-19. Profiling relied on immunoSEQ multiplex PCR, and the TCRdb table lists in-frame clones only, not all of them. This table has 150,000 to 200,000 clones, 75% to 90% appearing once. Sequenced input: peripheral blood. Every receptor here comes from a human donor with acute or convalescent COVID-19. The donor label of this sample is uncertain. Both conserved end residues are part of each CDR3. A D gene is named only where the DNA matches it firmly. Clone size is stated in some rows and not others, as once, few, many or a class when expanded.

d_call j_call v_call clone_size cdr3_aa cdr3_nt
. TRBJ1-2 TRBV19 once CASSGTITAVGYTF TGTGCCAGTAGTGGGACAATCACCGCTGTCGGCTACACCTTC
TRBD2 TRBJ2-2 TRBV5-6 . CASSLMRLAGGTGELFF TGTGCCAGCAGCTTGATGCGTCTAGCGGGGGGAACCGGGGAGCTGTTTTTT
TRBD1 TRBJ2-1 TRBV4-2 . CASSHRTGNEQFF TGTGCCAGCAGCCATCGGACAGGGAATGAGCAGTTCTTC
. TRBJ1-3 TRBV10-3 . CATFGNTIYF TGTGCCACGTTTGGAAACACCATATATTTT
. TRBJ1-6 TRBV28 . CASTFPGGQDNSPLHF TGTGCCAGCACGTTCCCGGGGGGGCAGGATAATTCACCCCTCCACTTT
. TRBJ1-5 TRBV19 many CASNLRQNQPQHF TGTGCCAGTAATCTGAGACAGAATCAGCCCCAGCATTTT
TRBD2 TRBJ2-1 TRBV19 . CASERLAGRANEQFF TGTGCCAGTGAAAGGCTAGCGGGGCGTGCAAATGAGCAGTTCTTC
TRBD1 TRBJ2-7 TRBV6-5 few CASRGQDLDEQYF TGTGCCAGCAGAGGACAGGACCTGGACGAGCAGTACTTC
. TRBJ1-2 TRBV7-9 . CASSPDRGSNYGYTF TGTGCCAGCAGCCCGGACCGGGGGTCTAACTATGGCTACACCTTC
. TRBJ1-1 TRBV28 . CASRPPSRGNTEAFF TGTGCCAGCAGGCCGCCGTCCAGGGGTAACACTGAAGCTTTCTTT
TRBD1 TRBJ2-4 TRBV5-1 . CASSLLTGDTGGIQYF TGCGCCAGCAGCTTGCTGACAGGGGACACTGGGGGCATTCAGTACTTC
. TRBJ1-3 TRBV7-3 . CASSPQGSDTIYF TGTGCCAGCAGCCCACAGGGTTCGGACACCATATATTTT
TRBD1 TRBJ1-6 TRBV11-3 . CASSFGQGASYNSPLHF TGTGCCAGCAGCTTCGGACAGGGGGCCTCCTATAATTCACCCCTCCACTTT
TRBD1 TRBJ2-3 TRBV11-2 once CASSLARDRGRGTDTQYF TGTGCCAGCAGCTTAGCGCGGGACAGGGGGCGAGGCACAGATACGCAGTATTTT
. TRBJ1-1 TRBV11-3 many CASRRYGNTEAFF TGTGCCAGTAGGAGGTACGGGAACACTGAAGCTTTCTTT
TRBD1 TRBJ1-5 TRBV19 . CASSDRGSNQPQHF TGTGCCAGTAGTGACAGGGGGAGCAATCAGCCCCAGCATTTT
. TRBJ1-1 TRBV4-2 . CASSEALHNRLNTEAFF TGTGCCAGCAGCGAAGCTCTGCACAACAGGTTGAACACTGAAGCTTTCTTT
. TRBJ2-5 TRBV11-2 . CASSSHQGVGGWETQYF TGTGCCAGCAGCTCCCACCAGGGGGTGGGGGGATGGGAGACCCAGTACTTC
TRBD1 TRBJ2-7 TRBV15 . CATSRSTGGSVSYEQYF TGTGCCACCAGCAGATCCACAGGGGGATCTGTGAGCTACGAGCAGTACTTC
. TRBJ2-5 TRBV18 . CASSPNTVRQETQYF TGTGCCAGCTCACCAAACACAGTAAGACAAGAGACCCAGTACTTC
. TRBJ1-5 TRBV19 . CASSNQGKGQPQHF TGTGCCAGTAGTAATCAGGGTAAGGGTCAGCCCCAGCATTTT
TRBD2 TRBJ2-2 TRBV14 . CASSQQTGGNTGELFF TGTGCCAGCAGCCAACAGACGGGGGGTAACACCGGGGAGCTGTTTTTT
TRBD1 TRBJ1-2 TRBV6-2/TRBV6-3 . CASSYPGTGNYGYTF TGTGCCAGCAGTTACCCCGGGACAGGGAACTATGGCTACACCTTC
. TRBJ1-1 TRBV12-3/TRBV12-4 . CASSLQGIKEAFF TGTGCCAGCAGTTTACAGGGAATAAAGGAGGCTTTCTTT
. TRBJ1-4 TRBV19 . CASSKEITNEKLFF TGTGCCAGTAGTAAGGAGATAACTAATGAAAAACTGTTTTTT
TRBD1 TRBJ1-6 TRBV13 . CASSLGQAGGNSPLHF TGTGCCAGCAGCCTTGGACAGGCAGGGGGGAATTCACCCCTCCACTTT
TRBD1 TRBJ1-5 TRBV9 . CASSPGTGRNQPQHF TGTGCCAGCAGCCCAGGGACAGGGCGGAATCAGCCCCAGCATTTT
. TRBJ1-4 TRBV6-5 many CASIVTGSTNEKLFF TGTGCCAGCATAGTAACAGGGTCCACTAATGAAAAACTGTTTTTT